A selection of T cell receptor beta chains follows, all from one sample in a study of blood T cell repertoires in COVID-19. Here immunoSEQ multiplex PCR was the method, and the copy in TCRdb shows in-frame clones only, minus some. This sample has about 200,000 clones, with around 90% found just once. The sample comprised peripheral blood. The receptors derive from a man in his 60s with acute or convalescent COVID-19. CDR3s include the opening cysteine and the closing phenylalanine or tryptophan.

TRBJ2-1,TRBV5-1,CASSQRLAGRNNEQFF
TRBJ1-1,TRBV27,CASSLRVSRWDRVTEAFF
TRBJ2-2,TRBV4-3,CASSQDRLVYNTGELFF
TRBJ2-2,TRBV28,CASSRFPPYRGELFF
TRBJ2-3,TRBV7-2,CASSLVASGGPKYTDTQYF
TRBJ2-5,TRBV3-1/TRBV3-2,CASSPERGRETQYF
TRBJ1-1,TRBV18,CASSGDRNTEAFF
TRBJ2-4,TRBV7-9,CASSGLQGNQNIQYF
TRBJ1-2,TRBV4-3,CASSQRQGYGYTF
TRBJ2-5,TRBV9,CASSVGTGILGGETQYF
TRBJ1-4,TRBV5-6,CASSAGGVGEKLFF
TRBJ1-3,TRBV9,CASSDGQGVSSGNTIYF
TRBJ1-6,TRBV28,CASDGGWDSPLHF